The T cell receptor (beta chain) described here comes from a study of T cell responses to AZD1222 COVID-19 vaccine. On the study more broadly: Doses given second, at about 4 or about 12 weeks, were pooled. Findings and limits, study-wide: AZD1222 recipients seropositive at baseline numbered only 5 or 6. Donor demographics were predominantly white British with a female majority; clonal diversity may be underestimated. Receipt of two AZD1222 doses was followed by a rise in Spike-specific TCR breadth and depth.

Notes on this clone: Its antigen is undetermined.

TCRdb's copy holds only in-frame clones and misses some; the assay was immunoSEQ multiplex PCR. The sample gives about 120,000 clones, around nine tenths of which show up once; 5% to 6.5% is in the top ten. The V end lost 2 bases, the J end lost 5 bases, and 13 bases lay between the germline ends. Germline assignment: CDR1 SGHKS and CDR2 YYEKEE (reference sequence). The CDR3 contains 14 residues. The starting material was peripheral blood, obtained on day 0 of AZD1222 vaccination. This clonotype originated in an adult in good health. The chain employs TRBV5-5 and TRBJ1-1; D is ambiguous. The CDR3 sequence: CASSFTGGRTEAFF. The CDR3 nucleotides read TGTGCCAGCAGCTTCACGGGAGGGCGAACTGAAGCTTTCTTT. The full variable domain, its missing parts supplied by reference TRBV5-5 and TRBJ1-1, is DAGVTQSPTHLIKTRGQQVTLRCSPISGHKSVSWYQQVLGQGPQFIFQYYEKEERGRGNFPDRFSARQFPNYSSELNVNALLLGDSALYLCASSFTGGRTEAFFGQGTRLTVV.